This T cell receptor (beta chain) comes out of a study of T cell responses to AZD1222 COVID-19 vaccine. Overall study context: It was second doses at about 4 or about 12 weeks that were pooled.

Sequencing used immunoSEQ multiplex PCR; TCRdb keeps in-frame clones, though not all of them. The table has about 130,000 clones, around 89% seen once. This clone was found once. Its matching antigen is unknown. Study results and caveats: Researchers report vaccine-associated CD4 TCRs spanning spike, with dominance at 160-218 and 743-854. Donors were chiefly white British, with a greater number of females, and clonal diversity was perhaps underestimated. Only six or seven AZD1222 recipients tested seropositive at baseline.

Germline V gene data show CDR1 as LGHNA and CDR2 as YSLEER. The CDR3 is 14 amino acids. V was clipped by 0 bases and J by 1 base, with 7 bases between them. This chain uses TRBV4-3 with TRBJ2-7; possibly TRBD1 or TRBD2 for D (5 bases each). The source of this sequence is an adult in good health. Sample: peripheral blood, taken on day 0 of AZD1222 vaccination. The CDR3 DNA reads as TGCGCCAGCAGCCAAGAATGGGGGTCCTACGAGCAGTACTTC. Translated: CASSQEWGSYEQYF.